The T cell receptor beta chain under discussion was sequenced for a study of T cells in Graves' hyperthyroidism and ophthalmopathy. To note about this clonotype: No antigen is known for it.

The CDR3 spans 16 residues. V was clipped by 0 bases and J by 6 bases; unmatched bases: 6. CDR1 is SGHNT, CDR2 YYREEE, per germline (reference sequence). Out of around 10 ml of fresh peripheral blood came the PBMCs. Findings and limits, study-wide: Stable hyperthyroidism was told apart from ophthalmopathy by a model built on 13 V-J features.

From RNA transcripts, TCR beta CDR3 regions were amplified. The HTBI primer set served for first-round RT-PCR of the TCR CDR3. TCRdb redid the calling of the multiplex PCR reads with MiXCR, one entry per CDR3 protein. This table has 490,000 or so distinct CDR3 sequences, roughly 16% appearing once. This TCR was recovered from a woman aged 30 to 39 with Graves' ophthalmopathy. The sequencing sample was made of blood. The chain recombines TRBV5-4 with TRBJ2-4, with TRBD1 matching 10 bases. CDR3 coding DNA: TGTGCCAGCAGCTTGGGTGACAGGGGGCTCGGAAACATTCAGTACTTC. It is translated as CASSLGDRGLGNIQYF.